This TCR beta chain was sequenced for a study of shared clonotypes between healthy human individuals. Study-wide points: The four-donor shared clonotypes exceeded non-shared clonotypes in generation probability, with non-shared ones scoring lower. Among donors, clonotype sharing was expected to be affected by sequencing depth.

Profiling relied on immunoSEQ multiplex PCR, and the TCRdb table lists in-frame clones only, not all of them. The sample lists around 2.1 million clones, approximately 94% occurring once. The CDR3 extends over 16 amino acids. Germline values: CDR1 MNHEY, CDR2 SMNVEV (reference sequence). Trimming took 2 bases from V and 5 from J; bases not matched to a gene: 7. CD8 cells classed as naive were CD45RO-negative and positively selected for CCR7, excluding terminally differentiated effector memory CD45RA+ cells. For this clone: Its antigen remains unidentified.

This sequence joins TRBV27 and TRBJ2-3, with 10 positions matching TRBD2. Sequencing was carried out using naive CD8+ T cells from PBMCs. This clonotype was obtained from a man younger than 35 in good health. Some clones in this sample may be carry-over from other donors' samples. The CDR3 reads CASSLRWLAGEDTQYF. In DNA, the CDR3 is TGTGCCAGCAGTTTAAGGTGGCTAGCGGGGGAAGATACGCAGTATTTT.